Below are 8 T cell receptor beta chains sequenced from a single sample in a study of human T cells and chemical hapten exposure. The template was total RNA from unfractionated whole blood. In TCRdb, the 5' RACE reads were re-called with MiXCR into one record per CDR3 protein. The data show about 110,000 distinct CDR3 sequences, with 19% seen just once and around 2.7% held by the top ten. The origin of the receptors is a human donor in good health.

The chain couples TRBV24-1 to TRBJ2-1, with D maybe TRBD1 (5 bases). The CDR3 totals 14 residues. Germline CDR1 reads KGHDR; CDR2 reads SFDVKD. V shed 3 bases and J shed 10 bases, with 15 bases lying between them. The CDR3 loop is CATSDRGANHEQFF. The DNA of the CDR3 is TGTGCCACCAGTGATCGTGGGGCGAACCACGAGCAGTTCTTC.

The chain carries TRBV4-1 and TRBJ1-3, with a tentative D call TRBD1 (6 bases). Per germline, CDR1 MGHRA and CDR2 YSYEKL. V dropped 2 bases and J dropped 2 bases, with 10 bases sitting between them. The CDR3 is 15 residues long. This CDR3 is CASSQYSGAGNTIYF. CDR3 coding DNA: TGCGCCAGCAGCCAATACTCAGGGGCTGGAAACACCATATATTTT.

CDR3 residues: CASSQGYPLAYEQYF. DNA for the CDR3: TGTGCCAGCAGCCAAGGATACCCCCTCGCCTACGAGCAGTACTTC. The genes are TRBV3-1 and TRBJ2-7; D gene uncertain. CDR1 and CDR2 from the germline V gene are LGHDT and YNNKEL (reference sequence). The V end was cut by 1 base, the J end by 2 bases, with 12 bases between. The CDR3 is made up of 15 amino acids.

This clonotype was recorded a few times. The CDR3 loop is CASSLDQGPSTDTQYF. As DNA, the CDR3 is TGTGCCAGCAGTTTAGATCAGGGGCCTAGCACAGATACGCAGTATTTT. V gene TRBV12-3 or TRBV12-4 combines with J gene TRBJ2-3; TRBD1 is a possible D gene (6 bases). The CDR3 spans 16 residues. V was cut by 1 base and J by 0 bases, with 11 bases left in between.

CDR3 DNA: TGTGCCAGCAGCCCAGTTCTAGCGGGAAGATACAATGAGCAGTTCTTC. Its translation is CASSPVLAGRYNEQFF. The chain links TRBV6-5 to TRBJ2-1; TRBD2 aligns across 9 bases. Germline CDR1 is MNHEY and CDR2 is SVGAGI. There are 16 residues in the CDR3. The ends lost 6 bases at V and 4 bases at J; junction bases unmatched: 10.

The V call is TRBV3-1, the J call TRBJ1-1; D gene ambiguous. The CDR3 has 13 amino acids. In germline, CDR1 is LGHDT, CDR2 YNNKEL (reference sequence). Trimming pared 4 bases from V and 3 bases from J, leaving 9 bases between. The CDR3: CASSPLEDTEAFF. The CDR3, as DNA: TGTGCCAGCAGCCCCCTCGAGGACACTGAAGCTTTCTTT.

This chain joins TRBV5-4 and TRBJ2-5; no reliable D call. The germline CDR1 and CDR2 sequences are SGHNT and YYREEE (reference sequence). V was cut by 2 bases and J by 1 base, with 3 bases left in between. This CDR3 has 12 residues. The CDR3 DNA reads as TGTGCCAGCAGCTTAATCCAAGAGACCCAGTACTTC. This gives the protein CASSLIQETQYF.

This clonotype was observed a handful of times. The chain has TRBV5-1 and TRBJ2-7; D is perhaps TRBD1 (6 bases). The CDR3 is 16 amino acids. Trimming pared 0 bases from V and 0 bases from J, leaving 13 bases between. Germline V gives CDR1 SGHRS, CDR2 YFSETQ. The CDR3 DNA is TGCGCCAGCAGCTTGGACAGGGTGAATCCCTCCTACGAGCAGTACTTC. Its translation is CASSLDRVNPSYEQYF.